Listed below are T cell receptor beta chains from one sample, sequenced in a study of blood T cell repertoires in COVID-19. Profiling relied on immunoSEQ multiplex PCR, and the TCRdb table lists in-frame clones only, not all of them. Among some 95,000 clones listed, less than 85% were seen once. Sequencing used peripheral blood. Source of these receptors: a man aged 70 or older with acute or convalescent COVID-19. Each CDR3 is given with its conserved first and last residue. A D gene is named only where the DNA matches it firmly. Clone size appears in some rows only: once, few, many, or a class for an expanded clone.

j_call clone_size d_call v_call cdr3_length cdr3_aa cdr3_nt
TRBJ1-2 few TRBD1 TRBV28 12 CASSFSQGETNF TGTGCCAGCAGTTTCTCACAGGGGGAAACAAACTTC
TRBJ2-1 few TRBD1 TRBV19 15 CASSLGTGAYNEQFF TGTGCCAGTAGTTTGGGGACAGGGGCTTACAATGAGCAGTTCTTC
TRBJ2-3 . TRBD2 TRBV30 16 CAWSPGTSGGRGTQYF TGTGCCTGGAGTCCTGGGACTAGCGGGGGGCGGGGTACGCAGTATTTT
TRBJ2-2 . TRBD2 TRBV24-1 16 CATSDLSGRYTGELFF TGTGCCACCAGTGATTTGTCCGGGAGGTACACCGGGGAGCTGTTTTTT
TRBJ1-2 . TRBD1 TRBV24-1 13 CATSLGQGYGYTF TGTGCCACCAGTTTGGGACAGGGCTATGGCTACACCTTC
TRBJ1-1 . TRBD1 TRBV10-2 14 CASSESTGEPEAFF TGCGCCAGCAGTGAGTCGACAGGGGAACCTGAAGCTTTCTTT
TRBJ2-7 . . TRBV27 15 CASSPEGGVTYEQYF TGTGCCAGCAGCCCAGAGGGGGGGGTAACCTACGAGCAGTACTTC
TRBJ2-1 once TRBD2 TRBV11-2 16 CASSLVTGGSRNEQFF TGTGCCAGCAGCTTAGTAACGGGAGGGTCGAGAAATGAGCAGTTCTTC
TRBJ2-1 . . TRBV7-9 16 CASSFIWAWSYNEQFF TGTGCCAGCAGCTTCATTTGGGCGTGGTCCTACAATGAGCAGTTCTTC
TRBJ2-4 . . TRBV6-1 13 CASSEAGGAVQYF TGTGCCAGCAGTGAGGCTGGAGGGGCAGTTCAGTACTTC
TRBJ1-1 . . TRBV7-8 13 CASSFTMNTEAFF TGTGCCAGCAGCTTCACTATGAACACTGAAGCTTTCTTT
TRBJ2-5 . . TRBV5-1 15 CASSDPGGVQETQYF TGCGCCAGCAGCGATCCTGGCGGGGTACAAGAGACCCAGTACTTC
TRBJ2-3 . TRBD2 TRBV7-3 18 CASSLRGGASGYTDTQYF TGTGCCAGCAGCTTAAGGGGTGGGGCTAGCGGATACACAGATACGCAGTATTTT
TRBJ2-5 . . TRBV5-1 16 CASSLGGRKPQETQYF TGCGCCAGCAGCTTGGGGGGCCGGAAACCACAAGAGACCCAGTACTTC
TRBJ1-1 . . TRBV27 14 CASSLIDSSTEAFF TGTGCCAGCAGTTTAATAGACAGCAGCACTGAAGCTTTCTTT
TRBJ1-1 . TRBD1 TRBV30 15 CAWSVWDRGDTEAFF TGTGCCTGGAGTGTATGGGACAGGGGCGACACTGAAGCTTTCTTT
TRBJ1-6 once . TRBV6-1 12 CASSEARSPLHF TGTGCCAGCAGTGAAGCGCGGTCACCCCTCCACTTT
TRBJ1-1 few . TRBV18 14 CASSPPRQPTEAFF TGTGCCAGCTCACCACCGAGGCAGCCCACTGAAGCTTTCTTT
TRBJ1-5 . . TRBV20-1 15 CSASTLTGSNQPQHF TGCAGTGCTAGTACCCTGACAGGTAGCAATCAGCCCCAGCATTTT
TRBJ1-1 . TRBD1 TRBV6-5 14 CASSYDRDRQEAFF TGTGCCAGCAGTTACGATCGGGACAGGCAAGAAGCTTTCTTT
TRBJ1-5 . . TRBV2 14 CASSGQGPNQPQHF TGTGCCAGCAGCGGTCAGGGGCCCAATCAGCCCCAGCATTTT
TRBJ1-1 . . TRBV6-6 13 CASSYGRVTEAFF TGTGCCAGCAGTTACGGCAGGGTCACTGAAGCTTTCTTT
TRBJ2-1 . . TRBV11-2 14 CASSLDDTYNEQFF TGTGCCAGCAGCTTAGATGACACATACAATGAGCAGTTCTTC
TRBJ1-1 . TRBD1 TRBV2 12 CASSRDRFEAFF TGTGCCAGCAGCAGGGACAGATTTGAAGCTTTCTTT
TRBJ1-2 . TRBD1 TRBV30 14 CAWSGGQGFYGYTF TGTGCCTGGAGTGGGGGACAGGGTTTCTATGGCTACACCTTC
TRBJ1-1 . . TRBV9 13 CASSVGSGTEAFF TGTGCCAGCAGCGTAGGGTCAGGAACTGAAGCTTTCTTT
TRBJ2-2 . . TRBV12-3/TRBV12-4 12 CASTLHTGELFF TGTGCCAGCACTCTTCACACCGGGGAGCTGTTTTTT
TRBJ1-6 . . TRBV6-1 15 CASSEAAGQSSPLHF TGTGCCAGCAGTGAAGCAGCAGGGCAGAGTTCACCCCTCCACTTT
TRBJ1-1 . TRBD1 TRBV6-5 13 CASRRQGNTEAFF TGTGCCAGCAGACGACAGGGTAACACTGAAGCTTTCTTT
TRBJ1-4 . TRBD1 TRBV28 15 CASRTGGTGGEKLFF TGTGCCAGCAGAACAGGGGGAACTGGGGGTGAAAAACTGTTTTTT
TRBJ2-5 . TRBD2 TRBV5-6 14 CASSLAGSQETQYF TGTGCCAGCAGCTTAGCGGGGTCCCAAGAGACCCAGTACTTC
TRBJ1-1 few . TRBV7-3 15 CASSLIGGFETEAFF TGTGCCAGCAGCTTAATAGGGGGTTTCGAGACTGAAGCTTTCTTT
TRBJ2-2 . . TRBV19 14 CASKGQGSTGELFF TGTGCCAGTAAGGGCCAGGGGAGCACCGGGGAGCTGTTTTTT
TRBJ1-1 . TRBD1 TRBV5-1 16 CASSLVDRGPGAEAFF TGCGCCAGCAGCTTGGTGGACAGGGGCCCCGGGGCTGAAGCTTTCTTT
TRBJ2-6 . . TRBV5-6 16 CASSAELVTGANVLTF TGTGCCAGCAGCGCCGAATTAGTGACTGGGGCCAACGTCCTGACTTTC
TRBJ1-2 . . TRBV3-1/TRBV3-2 16 CASSQDRRGFHHGYTF TGTGCCAGCAGCCAAGATAGACGCGGGTTCCACCATGGCTACACCTTC
TRBJ1-2 . . TRBV20-1 11 CSARVYYGYTF TGCAGTGCTAGAGTATACTATGGCTACACCTTC
TRBJ2-5 . . TRBV24-1 15 CATSDPRPGQETQYF TGTGCCACCAGTGATCCTAGGCCGGGACAAGAGACCCAGTACTTC
TRBJ2-3 . . TRBV12-5 15 CASGLWEDLTDTQYF TGTGCTAGTGGTTTGTGGGAGGACCTCACAGATACGCAGTATTTT